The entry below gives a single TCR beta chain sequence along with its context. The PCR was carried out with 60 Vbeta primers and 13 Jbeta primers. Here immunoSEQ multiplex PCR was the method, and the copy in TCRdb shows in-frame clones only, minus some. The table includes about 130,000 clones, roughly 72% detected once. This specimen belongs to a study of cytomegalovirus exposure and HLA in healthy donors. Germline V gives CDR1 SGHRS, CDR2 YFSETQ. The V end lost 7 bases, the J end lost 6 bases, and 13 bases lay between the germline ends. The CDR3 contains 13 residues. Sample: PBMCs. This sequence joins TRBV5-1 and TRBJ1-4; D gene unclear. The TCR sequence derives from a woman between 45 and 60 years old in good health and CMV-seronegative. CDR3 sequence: CASGVGWDEKLFF. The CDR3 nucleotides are TGCGCCAGCGGAGTAGGTTGGGATGAAAAACTGTTTTTT.